This is a list of T cell receptor beta chains from one sample in a study of blood T cell dynamics during melanoma immunotherapy. Produced via immunoSEQ multiplex PCR; TCRdb's table is partial and in-frame only. The profile shows about 10,000 clones, around 91% of them singletons. The sequences come from blood, collected from a patient treated with checkpoint blockade. The receptors come from a human donor with melanoma. CDR3s include the opening cysteine and the closing phenylalanine or tryptophan. The order of the fields is clone size, D gene, V gene, J gene, CDR3 DNA, CDR3 protein. The D gene is left open where the match is weak. The listing skips clone size in some rows; elsewhere it reads once, few, many or a size class.

-	-	TRBV7-2	TRBJ1-1	TGTGCCAGCAGCTTAGCGCGGCAGGCTCGAGAAGCTTTCTTT	CASSLARQAREAFF
-	-	TRBV6-6	TRBJ1-3	TGTGCCAGCATCATGACGGGGCAAGGAAACACCATATATTTT	CASIMTGQGNTIYF
few	TRBD1	TRBV28	TRBJ1-5	TGTGCCAGCAGTGACAGGGAACAGCCCCAGCATTTT	CASSDREQPQHF
-	-	TRBV2	TRBJ2-5	TGTGCCAGCAGTGAAGGGGGGTGGCAAGAGACCCAGTACTTC	CASSEGGWQETQYF
-	-	TRBV15	TRBJ2-3	TGTGCCACCAGCAGAGTGGCGGGAAGGGGGGCGCAGTATTTT	CATSRVAGRGAQYF
-	TRBD1	TRBV29-1	TRBJ1-5	TGCAGCGCGGCTTCGGGACAGGGAAATCAGCCCCAGCATTTT	CSAASGQGNQPQHF
-	-	TRBV4-3	TRBJ2-2	TGCGCCAGCAGCCAAGAAGCCCGGAACACCGGGGAGCTGTTTTTT	CASSQEARNTGELFF
-	-	TRBV28	TRBJ2-3	TGTGCCAGCAGTTCCCCTGACAGGCGTAAGCAGTATTTT	CASSSPDRRKQYF
once	TRBD2	TRBV19	TRBJ2-7	TGTGCCAGTAGTCCACTAGCGGGATCTTACGAGCAGTACTTC	CASSPLAGSYEQYF
-	-	TRBV19	TRBJ2-7	TGTGCCAGTAGTATTTGGCCGGGCTACGAGCAGTACTTC	CASSIWPGYEQYF
-	-	TRBV29-1	TRBJ2-7	TGCAGCGTTGAAGAATTAGGAGGGACCGAGCAGTACTTC	CSVEELGGTEQYF